These T cell receptor beta chains were read from a single sample in a study of Ad26.COV2.S vaccination and SARS-CoV-2 variants. Data came from immunoSEQ multiplex PCR; TCRdb stores just in-frame clones and leaves some out. The profile covers 380,000 or so clones, with about 89% appearing a single time and around 5.3% taken by the ten largest. The starting material was peripheral blood, obtained in a trial of Ad26.COV2.S vaccine versus placebo. Every receptor here comes from a person between 18 and 65 years old who received the Ad26.COV2.S COVID-19 vaccine or a placebo. CDR3s include the opening cysteine and the closing phenylalanine or tryptophan. A D gene is named only where the DNA matches it firmly. Only part of the rows carry a size: once, few, many, or a class if the clone is expanded.

>TRBV5-4|once|15|-|TRBJ1-2
TGTGCCAGCAGCCTAAGACAGAAGCCTAACTATGGCTACACCTTC
CASSLRQKPNYGYTF
>TRBV5-1|-|17|TRBD2|TRBJ2-2
TGCGCCAGCAGCTTAGAGCTAGCGGGAACTAGTGGCGGGGAGCTGTTTTTT
CASSLELAGTSGGELFF
>TRBV29-1|-|16|TRBD2|TRBJ2-7
TGCAGCGTTGAAGGAGCGGCCGGGACTAACTCCTACGAGCAGTACTTC
CSVEGAAGTNSYEQYF
>TRBV28|-|13|-|TRBJ1-2
TGTGCCAGCAGTCCGACACTAATCTATGGCTACACCTTC
CASSPTLIYGYTF
>TRBV11-2|-|13|-|TRBJ2-5
TGTGCCAGCAGCTTATGGCGAAAAGAGACCCAGTACTTC
CASSLWRKETQYF
>TRBV4-1|-|15|TRBD1|TRBJ2-7
TGCGCCAGCAGCCAAGGACAGGGGAAGACCTACGAGCAGTACTTC
CASSQGQGKTYEQYF
>TRBV27|-|15|-|TRBJ1-5
TGTGCCAGCAGTTTAAGACAGGATAGCAATCAGCCCCAGCATTTT
CASSLRQDSNQPQHF
>TRBV7-2|-|18|-|TRBJ2-1
TGTGCCAGCAGTCAAGATCTGCAGGGACTCAGAGGTCTTAGTGAGCAGTTCTTC
CASSQDLQGLRGLSEQFF
>TRBV27|-|13|-|TRBJ1-3
TGTGCCAGCAGTGCTGTCAGTGGAAACACCATATATTTT
CASSAVSGNTIYF
>TRBV4-3|-|14|-|TRBJ2-2
TGCGCCAGCAGCCAAGATTGGCGGGGTCGGGAGCTGTTTTTT
CASSQDWRGRELFF
>TRBV4-1|-|13|-|TRBJ1-5
TGCGCCAGCAGCCAATTACCCGCCCAGCCCCAGCATTTT
CASSQLPAQPQHF
>TRBV5-1|-|14|TRBD2|TRBJ2-7
TGCGCCAGCAGCCCTGGCCTAGCGGGATTCGAGCAGTACTTC
CASSPGLAGFEQYF
>TRBV21-1|-|18|-|TRBJ1-6
TGTGCCAGCAGCAAAGAGGGAGACAGGGGATTGGGGGGTTCACCCCTCCACTTT
CASSKEGDRGLGGSPLHF
>TRBV7-6|many|13|-|TRBJ2-7
TGTGCCAGCAGCTTAGAGCCAGGCTACGAGCAGTACTTC
CASSLEPGYEQYF
>TRBV18|-|15|-|TRBJ2-3
TGTGCCAGCTCACCACCCGGACAACTGGGGGATACGCAGTATTTT
CASSPPGQLGDTQYF
>TRBV19|-|14|-|TRBJ2-1
TGTGCCAGTAGTATAGTAGCCCCTGCCCATGAGCAGTTCTTC
CASSIVAPAHEQFF
>TRBV2|-|21|TRBD1|TRBJ2-6
TGTGCCCGCAGTGGAGGTCCGTCTTGGACAGGGGGGGTCTCTGGGGCCAACGTCCTGACTTTC
CARSGGPSWTGGVSGANVLTF
>TRBV21-1|-|15|-|TRBJ1-6
TGTGCCAGCAGCAAAGGGACAGGGGGTAATTCACCCCTCCACTTT
CASSKGTGGNSPLHF
>TRBV5-1|-|19|-|TRBJ2-3
TGCGCCAGCAGCCCTAAACCGTACAGGGCAGGCCAACCAACAGATACGCAGTATTTT
CASSPKPYRAGQPTDTQYF
>TRBV29-1|-|11|-|TRBJ1-2
TGCAGCGTTGAGAAAAGGGCCGGCTACACCTTC
CSVEKRAGYTF
>TRBV19|-|15|-|TRBJ2-2
TGTGCCAGTAGTGTCTCGGTCCGAGTGACCGGGGAGCTGTTTTTT
CASSVSVRVTGELFF
>TRBV5-4|few|16|-|TRBJ1-1
TGTGCCAGCAGCTTGGGAGGGGAAGAATTGGTCACTGAAGCTTTCTTT
CASSLGGEELVTEAFF
>TRBV6-1|-|14|-|TRBJ1-1
TGTGCCAGCAGTGAACAGGGGCGGAACACTGAAGCTTTCTTT
CASSEQGRNTEAFF
>TRBV29-1|-|18|TRBD1|TRBJ2-3
TGCAGCGTTGAAGAAGGAGGGCGACCGGGACAGGGGGCAGATACGCAGTATTTT
CSVEEGGRPGQGADTQYF
>TRBV2|-|16|TRBD2|TRBJ2-7
TGTGCCAGCCGGAGGTGGGAGCGGGAGGTCTCCTACGAGCAGTACTTC
CASRRWEREVSYEQYF
>TRBV5-1|-|15|-|TRBJ1-1
TGCGCCAGCAGCCCCGATGGGGGGCCCGGCAGTGAAGCTTTCTTT
CASSPDGGPGSEAFF
>TRBV11-3|-|14|-|TRBJ2-3
TGTGCCAGCAGCATGACAGAAGCCACAGATACGCAGTATTTT
CASSMTEATDTQYF
>TRBV5-4|-|15|TRBD2|TRBJ2-3
TGTGCCAGCAGCTCGCCGGGACTAGCGGCAGATACGCAGTATTTT
CASSSPGLAADTQYF
>TRBV6-1|-|16|-|TRBJ1-3
TGTGCCAGCAGTGACAGGGGAAGATTCGCTGGAAACACCATATATTTT
CASSDRGRFAGNTIYF
>TRBV7-6|once|16|TRBD1|TRBJ2-3
TGTGCCAGCAGCCTCGGACAGGGTCGAGGCACAGATACGCAGTATTTT
CASSLGQGRGTDTQYF
>TRBV5-1|-|12|TRBD2|TRBJ2-7
TGCGCCAGCAGCTTGGGTCGGACTAGACGGTACTTC
CASSLGRTRRYF
>TRBV19|once|14|-|TRBJ1-1
TGTGCCAGTAGTTGGAGGGGTCAGAACACTGAAGCTTTCTTT
CASSWRGQNTEAFF
>TRBV3-1/TRBV3-2|-|15|-|TRBJ1-4
TGTGCCAGCAGCCAGAGAGAGACAGCGGATGAAAAACTGTTTTTT
CASSQRETADEKLFF
>TRBV24-1|-|13|-|TRBJ1-3
TGTGCCACCATCCTCCCCTGGGTTAACACCATATATTTT
CATILPWVNTIYF
>TRBV4-1|few|13|-|TRBJ1-1
TGCGCCAGCAGCCAAGATGGGAACACTGAAGCTTTCTTT
CASSQDGNTEAFF
>TRBV27|-|14|-|TRBJ1-1
TGTGCCAGCAGTTGGAAGGGGCCAGAAACTGAAGCTTTCTTT
CASSWKGPETEAFF
>TRBV24-1|-|15|TRBD1|TRBJ2-2
TGTGCCACCAGTGGGTCGACAGGGTACACCGGGGAGCTGTTTTTT
CATSGSTGYTGELFF
>TRBV7-9|once|15|-|TRBJ2-3
TGTGCCAGCAGCTTAGAGGGCCTCAGGGGAGATACGCAGTATTTT
CASSLEGLRGDTQYF
>TRBV6-5|few|15|-|TRBJ1-5
TGTGCCATCTCGCCCCAGGGAGAAAGCAATCAGCCCCAGCATTTT
CAISPQGESNQPQHF
>TRBV30|-|13|-|TRBJ2-1
TGTGCCTGGAGTGAGGGCAGGGATAATGAGCAGTTCTTC
CAWSEGRDNEQFF
>TRBV19|-|13|-|TRBJ1-1
TGTGCCAGTAGCACCATGAAGGGCACTGAAGCTTTCTTT
CASSTMKGTEAFF
>TRBV2|-|15|-|TRBJ2-1
TGTGCCAGCAGTGGGTCGCGCAGCTCCTACAATGAGCAGTTCTTC
CASSGSRSSYNEQFF
>TRBV15|-|15|TRBD1|TRBJ1-2
TGTGCCACCAGCAGAGGGAGGACAGGCAACTATGGCTACACCTTC
CATSRGRTGNYGYTF
>TRBV18|-|16|TRBD1|TRBJ1-4
TGTGCCAGCTCACATTCGCGACAGGGCGGTAATGAAAAACTGTTTTTT
CASSHSRQGGNEKLFF
>TRBV6-6|-|13|-|TRBJ1-2
TGTGCCAGCTCCCCGACAGGAGACTATGGCTACACCTTC
CASSPTGDYGYTF
>TRBV7-2|-|14|-|TRBJ1-1
TGTGCCAGCAGCCTCCTGAGGGCTGGCACTGAAGCTTTCTTT
CASSLLRAGTEAFF
>TRBV15|-|14|-|TRBJ2-7
TGTGCCACCAGCAGTCCTACCGCCCCGCCCGAGCAGTACTTC
CATSSPTAPPEQYF
>TRBV4-2|-|16|TRBD2|TRBJ2-4
TGTGCCAGCAGGACTAGCGGGGGGGCATCCAAAAACATTCAGTACTTC
CASRTSGGASKNIQYF
>TRBV7-2|-|15|-|TRBJ2-2
TGTGCCAGCAGCTTAGACAGGGTCCGCACCGGGGAGCTGTTTTTT
CASSLDRVRTGELFF
>TRBV7-9|-|14|TRBD1|TRBJ1-2
TGTGCCAGCAGCTCGGGACAGGGAGGCCGGGGCTACACCTTC
CASSSGQGGRGYTF
>TRBV6-1|-|17|-|TRBJ2-7
TGTGCCAGCAGTGAAGACCTATGGGGGGCCCGTTCCTACGAGCAGTACTTC
CASSEDLWGARSYEQYF